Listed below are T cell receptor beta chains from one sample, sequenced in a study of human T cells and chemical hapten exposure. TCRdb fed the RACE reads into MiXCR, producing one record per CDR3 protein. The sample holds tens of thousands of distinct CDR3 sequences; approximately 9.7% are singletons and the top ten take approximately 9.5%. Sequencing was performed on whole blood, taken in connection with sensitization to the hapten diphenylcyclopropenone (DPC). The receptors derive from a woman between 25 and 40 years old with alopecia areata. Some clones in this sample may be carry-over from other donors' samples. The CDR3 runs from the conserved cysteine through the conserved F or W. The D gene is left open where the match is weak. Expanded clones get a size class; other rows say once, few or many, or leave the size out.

CDR3: CASSYLDQETQYF; V: TRBV6-6; D: .; J: TRBJ2-5; size: .
CDR3: CASSQAVSGGSSLGQYF; V: TRBV4-2; D: TRBD2; J: TRBJ2-7; size: few
CDR3: CASSPPPGQGADQPQHF; V: TRBV18; D: TRBD1; J: TRBJ1-5; size: many
CDR3: CASSPPMGANVLTF; V: TRBV5-1; D: .; J: TRBJ2-6; size: few
CDR3: CASSLDYEKLFF; V: TRBV7-2; D: .; J: TRBJ1-4; size: .
CDR3: CASSLTGDATNEKLFF; V: TRBV5-1; D: .; J: TRBJ1-4; size: many
CDR3: CASSGTLTGDHSNQPQHF; V: TRBV6-6; D: TRBD1; J: TRBJ1-5; size: .
CDR3: CASSFSTTGNEQYF; V: TRBV4-3; D: .; J: TRBJ2-7; size: .
CDR3: CAISESGRELTDTQYF; V: TRBV10-3; D: .; J: TRBJ2-3; size: .
CDR3: CASSSQGSVGNTIYF; V: TRBV6-6; D: .; J: TRBJ1-3; size: .
CDR3: CASTSRDSPYEQYF; V: TRBV6-2/TRBV6-3; D: TRBD1; J: TRBJ2-7; size: few
CDR3: CASSQGMLESPLHF; V: TRBV4-1; D: .; J: TRBJ1-6; size: few
CDR3: CSARSSLTSGVLDEQFF; V: TRBV20-1; D: TRBD2; J: TRBJ2-1; size: .
CDR3: CASSDYGVQETQYF; V: TRBV25-1; D: .; J: TRBJ2-5; size: many
CDR3: CSASYRDMEYF; V: TRBV20-1; D: .; J: TRBJ2-7; size: .
CDR3: CASSSGGDQPQHF; V: TRBV7-9; D: TRBD1; J: TRBJ1-5; size: few
CDR3: CASRTSGGATDTQYF; V: TRBV6-1; D: TRBD2; J: TRBJ2-3; size: .
CDR3: CASRGPSGGPTKYNEQFF; V: TRBV19; D: TRBD2; J: TRBJ2-1; size: .
CDR3: CASSLRDGAGNQPQHF; V: TRBV6-2/TRBV6-3; D: .; J: TRBJ1-5; size: .
CDR3: CASTLVGAIAQLGGFMF; V: TRBV7-2; D: .; J: TRBJ2-3; size: .
CDR3: CASSQARGATNEKLFF; V: TRBV4-2; D: .; J: TRBJ1-4; size: many
CDR3: CASSIRTVEAFF; V: TRBV12-3/TRBV12-4; D: .; J: TRBJ1-1; size: .
CDR3: CASSLADYEQYF; V: TRBV7-9; D: .; J: TRBJ2-7; size: many
CDR3: CASSQDSRDTEAFF; V: TRBV4-3; D: .; J: TRBJ1-1; size: many
CDR3: CASSSSSLKQYF; V: TRBV7-2; D: .; J: TRBJ2-7; size: few
CDR3: CSARTETDGYGYTF; V: TRBV20-1; D: .; J: TRBJ1-2; size: many